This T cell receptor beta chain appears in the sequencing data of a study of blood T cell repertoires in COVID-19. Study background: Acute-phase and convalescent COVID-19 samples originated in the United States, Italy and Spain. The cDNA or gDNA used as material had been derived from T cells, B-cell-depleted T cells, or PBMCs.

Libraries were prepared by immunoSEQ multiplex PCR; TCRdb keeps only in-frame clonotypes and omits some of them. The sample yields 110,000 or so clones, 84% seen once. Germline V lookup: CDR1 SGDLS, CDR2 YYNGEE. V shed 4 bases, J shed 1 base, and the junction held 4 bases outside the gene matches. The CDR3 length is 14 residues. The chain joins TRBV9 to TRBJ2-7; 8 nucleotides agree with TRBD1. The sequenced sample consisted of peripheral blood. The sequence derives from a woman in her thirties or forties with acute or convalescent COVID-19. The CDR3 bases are TGTGCCAGCAGCCCACAGGGGGGTTCCTACGAGCAGTACTTC. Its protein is CASSPQGGSYEQYF. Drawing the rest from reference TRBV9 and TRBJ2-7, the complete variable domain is DSGVTQTPKHLITATGQRVTLRCSPRSGDLSVYWYQQSLDQGLQFLIQYYNGEERAKGNILERFSAQQFPDLHSELNLSSLELGDSALYFCASSPQGGSYEQYFGPGTRLTVT.